This T cell receptor beta chain was sequenced in a study of cytomegalovirus exposure and HLA in healthy donors (TCRdb year 2017). Study-wide context: In an earlier analysis of some 610 of the donors, 250 to 350 Gb of sequence data and about 110 million unique TCR beta sequences from about 179 million T cells were reported. Approximately 330 gigabases of sequencing data and 70 million to 100 million unique TCR sequences made up an early release that covered 640 HLA-typed donors. The genetic ancestry cluster associated with self-reported Caucasian donors included about 81% of the roughly 400 genotyped donors. The study aimed to test whether cataloging public T cell receptors could reveal signatures of past pathogen exposure. The study used immunosequencing to profile the T cell repertoires of around 600 subjects and linked those repertoires to cytomegalovirus serostatus. A separate validation cohort of over a hundred different subjects was used in addition to the approximately 640-subject first cohort. To predict cytomegalovirus infection status, the study brought together high-throughput TCR immunosequencing, statistical association of individual TCRs with disease status, and machine learning. A later analysis re-examined previously published TCR beta repertoires from 600 to 700 donors and added high-resolution HLA genotyping to investigate patterns of TCR occurrence. Rather than using new phenotypic data, the later analysis identified candidate immune exposures from TCR beta sequences and from how often those sequences occurred across donors. To decide whether each TCR beta V gene segment behaved as functional or pseudogenic, an earlier analysis of some 540 of the donors relied on high-throughput TCR beta sequencing. Donor age, sex, ethnicity and CMV serostatus were compiled alongside the repertoire data. A later genetic analysis took genome-wide SNP genotypes for 398 of the 666 donors and used that subset as a discovery cohort. All discovery cohort repertoires had been generated using a single sequencing platform. HLA typing included class I and class II loci at four-digit resolution. The number of typed donors differed by locus: about 620-640 for A, B, C, DRB1 and DQB1; 500 to 550 for DQA1; 606 for DPA1; and approximately 450 for DPB1. About five DR-DQ haplotypes were treated as single units for association and clustering because of strong linkage in the cohort. Among about 370 genotyped donors of the cohort, an average of about 220,000 unique TCR beta nucleotide sequences was sequenced per donor, of which about 19% were non-productive. What the work shows at the level of the full study, not this receptor alone: In this cohort, only TCR beta chains were sequenced, and detectable features were limited by the absence of alpha or paired-chain data. A further reported finding was that TCR beta sequences accurately predicted the HLA-A and HLA-B alleles for most subjects in the first cohort. Because the 87-base-pair reads could not distinguish some IMGT-functional V segments, including TRBV6-2 and TRBV6-3, those segments were excluded. In a later analysis, HLA-associated TCR beta chains showed more clonal expansion and lower generation probabilities than non-associated chains that were equally common. HLA typing was unavailable for some donors at each locus, so association tests used only the typed subset. In a later analysis, several top co-occurrence clusters were reported to appear linked to parvovirus B19, influenza, CMV and Epstein-Barr virus. According to the authors, the approach could potentially be generalized to other disease states and immunological phenotypes. According to a later genetic analysis, donors in an Asian-associated ancestry cluster had fewer N-insertions in productive TCRs than the roughly 670-donor mean. A later analysis found that most CMV-associated TCR beta chains appeared HLA-restricted, with HLA associations seemingly driven largely by CMV exposure. Across donors, most TCR sequences were observed very rarely, whereas some public TCRs were present in many individuals. The presence/absence analyses assumed that sequencing depth was roughly uniform across donors, and that assumption may not be true. Correlated functional status among segregating V segments might reflect linkage disequilibrium, but an unknown experimental factor could not be ruled out. An earlier analysis of 450 to 750 of the donors showed that most TCR beta V segments appeared in productive rearrangements either about 87% or about 30% of the time, which broadly matched IMGT annotations. When HLA alleles, especially DR and DQ, strongly co-occurred, TCR associations were difficult to assign to individual alleles. In a later genetic analysis, a missense DCLRE1C variant was associated with V-gene and J-gene trimming of TCR beta chains, and the association was replicated in an independent cohort. In a later analysis, the rate of TCR association differed among HLA loci, with DRB1 alleles having the most associated TCRs and HLA-C alleles having the fewest. In vitro tests confirmed that a few of the cytomegalovirus-associated TCR beta chains recognize cytomegalovirus antigens. A total of 164 TCR beta chains were listed by the study as associated with cytomegalovirus. The sequencing pipeline was judged likely to have produced a cluster of highly shared sequence variants as a technical artifact. The classifier was reported to diagnose cytomegalovirus status with high specificity and sensitivity in both the original cohort and the validation cohort. Roughly 15 rarely observed V segments, including chromosome 9 orphons, were excluded from the earlier analysis of a few hundred of the donors because counts were too low. The only immune exposure information available for the cohort was CMV serostatus. In a later analysis, around 17,000 TCR beta sequences were associated with specific HLA alleles at a false discovery rate of 0.05.

The library was obtained by the immunoSEQ multiplex PCR assay. The multiplex PCR relied on a mix of 60 forward primers for TCR Vbeta segments and 13 reverse primers for TCR Jbeta segments. Amplification of the CDR3 region of rearranged TCR beta genes was performed with a multiplex PCR assay on genomic DNA. The Illumina HiSeq System was used to sequence the amplified TCR beta libraries as 87-base-pair reads. Per the original workflow: A later analysis tallied around 87 million unique TCR beta chains across the 666 repertoires, and around 10 million of those chains were shared by two or more donors. A nearest-neighbor algorithm error-corrected the raw reads and collapsed the reads into unique sequences, merging closely related sequences to remove PCR and sequencing errors. CDR3 sequences were aligned to IMGT reference sequences to assign V, D and J gene segments. For a sequence to be retained, a match of at least six nucleotides was required to both a V gene segment and a J gene segment. Rearrangements were classified as productive when the CDR3 lacked stop codons and remained in frame with V and J, and all other rearrangements were classified as non-productive. CDR3 was defined according to IMGT convention as the region running from the second conserved V-encoded cysteine to the conserved J-encoded phenylalanine. The earlier analysis of fewer than 700 of the donors excluded sequences that lacked an unambiguous match to a single V gene segment. In an earlier analysis of 500 to 750 of the donors, V segments were called functional above 56.7% productive rearrangements and were called segregating when the between-donor standard deviation exceeded 5%. A statistical classification framework was developed to diagnose cytomegalovirus status using the catalog of TCR beta chain sequences. In a later analysis, TCR nucleotide sequences were compared against IMGT/GENE-DB human TR gene sequences so that V and J genes could be assigned. A later analysis assigned CDR3 sequences and most-parsimonious VDJ recombination scenarios with the TCRdist pipeline. In a later analysis, every TCR beta chain was defined by the combination of its CDR3 amino acid sequence and its V-gene family, and reads without a unique V-gene family were dropped. A later analysis removed roughly 590 highly shared, low-generation-probability nucleotide sequences to deal with suspected cross-contamination and a sequencing artifact. A later analysis calculated a clonal expansion index for each public chain from normalized within-repertoire ranks of inferred template counts. Generation probabilities in a later analysis came from a VDJ recombination model fitted to out-of-frame rearrangements, and those results were checked against IGoR. Hypergeometric tests were used in a later analysis to score TCR-TCR, TCR-HLA and TCR-CMV co-occurrence, with a repertoire-size bias correction applied to the TCR pairs. To estimate false discovery rates, a later analysis permuted the HLA or CMV assignments 20 times. A later analysis grouped co-occurring TCRs with DBSCAN, adding TCRdist sequence similarity when clustering within HLA-allele-positive subsets. Repertoires with fewer than 30,000 or more than 120,000 public chains, plus five repertoires with anomalous nucleotide sharing, were excluded from co-occurrence clustering. TCRdb mirrors the immuneACCESS table, restricted to in-frame sequences. Some clones are absent from its copies; in checked studies, under half trace to an unresolved V gene, and the reason for the others is unknown. Clonal size and the V and J genes are those of that table, whereas D and trimming came from the DNA. This sample gives about 97,000 clones in total; 75% to 80% of them show up just once. The ten largest account for roughly 9.3% of the sample.

The CDR3 spans 14 residues, from the cysteine through the phenylalanine. Only the CDR3 DNA is retained, 42 bases long and in frame from the first base. V is pared back by 0 bases and J by 3 bases, with 9 bases lying between the germline termini. CDR1 SGHNT and CDR2 YYREEE are derived from the germline V gene (reference sequence). The cohort consisted of 650 to 700 healthy bone marrow donors. All cohort members were sampled while nominally healthy, although unrecorded immune exposures were likely present. The donor tested CMV seropositive, placing the donor among the 289 seropositive members of the cohort. A peripheral blood sample was provided by each donor, and peripheral blood mononuclear cells were used for TCR beta sequencing. Genomic DNA was extracted from the blood cell samples with the Qiagen DNeasy Blood Extraction Kit. A word on this clone: The clone's antigen remains unknown. It has no much larger one-base neighbor in the sample; base qualities were not kept.

The rearranged chain carries TRBV5-4 and TRBJ2-5, with no D gene named confidently. The receptor's source is a male donor in good health and CMV-seropositive. Sequencing was carried out using PBMCs. DNA sequence: TGTGCCAGCAGCTTGGACCCCACAGAAGAGACCCAGTACTTC. Its translation is CASSLDPTEETQYF.